The 6 T cell receptor beta chains in this list originate from one sample, sequenced in a study of PD-L1 blockade in urothelial cancer. The time point: peripheral blood 6 weeks after treatment start. The assay was immunoSEQ multiplex PCR, and TCRdb's table has in-frame clones only and misses some. The table lists more than 60,000 clones, 88% of them singletons. The material was PBMCs, obtained around atezolizumab (anti-PD-L1) treatment. The receptors originated from a man between 60 and 75 years old with urothelial cancer.

This rearrangement joins TRBV19 to TRBJ1-1, with 10 positions matching TRBD1. This CDR3 contains 16 residues. Per the germline V gene, CDR1 is LNHDA and CDR2 is SQIVND (reference sequence). V trimming: 3 bases; J trimming: 0 bases; junction bases outside the gene matches: 4. This CDR3 is CASSIGQGGVNTEAFF. CDR3 in DNA: TGTGCCAGTAGTATCGGACAGGGGGGCGTGAACACTGAAGCTTTCTTT.

The CDR3 region is CASSSVLSGRGEQFF. DNA of the CDR3: TGTGCCAGTAGTTCCGTTCTTAGCGGGAGGGGTGAGCAGTTCTTC. The V call is TRBV19, the J call TRBJ2-1; 11 nucleotides match TRBD2. The V gene end was trimmed by 5 bases and the J gene end by 9 bases; junction bases not matched to a gene: 9. CDR1 and CDR2 from the germline V gene are LNHDA and SQIVND (reference sequence). This CDR3 region has 15 residues. Full variable domain (remainder filled in from reference TRBV19 and TRBJ2-1): DGGITQSPKYLFRKEGQNVTLSCEQNLNHDAMYWYRQDPGQGLRLIYYSQIVNDFQKGDIAEGYSVSREKKESFPLTVTSAQKNPTAFYLCASSSVLSGRGEQFFGPGTRLTVL.

The chain joins TRBV15 to TRBJ2-7, with 8 bases lining up with TRBD1. This CDR3 has 14 amino acids. Germline assignment: CDR1 LNHNV and CDR2 YYDKDF (reference sequence). V gave up 0 bases and J gave up 6 bases; unmatched junction bases: 4. CDR3 DNA sequence: TGTGCCACCAGCAGAGATTCTGGACAGGGCGAGCAGTACTTC. It yields the protein CATSRDSGQGEQYF.

This clone has only one observation. The gene calls are TRBV6-6 and TRBJ2-3, with D possibly being TRBD2 (6 bases). This CDR3 spans 15 amino acids. CDR1 is MNHNY and CDR2 is SVGAGI in the germline V gene (reference sequence). V lost 6 bases to trimming and J lost 0 bases, with 13 bases between them. Written as DNA, the CDR3 is TGTGCCAGCAGACGGGACTCCGGGAGCACAGATACGCAGTATTTT. It specifies CASRRDSGSTDTQYF.

The rearrangement joins TRBV7-8 to TRBJ1-5, with 9 positions matching TRBD1. Germline CDR1 SGHVS, CDR2 FQNEAQ. The CDR3 is 15 residues long. The junction had 4 bases not matched to a gene; V was cut back by 5 bases and J by 2 bases. CDR3 amino acids: CASSPGQGRNQPQHF. CDR3 nucleotide sequence: TGTGCCAGCAGCCCGGGACAGGGACGCAATCAGCCCCAGCATTTT.

The J gene is TRBJ2-1, the V gene TRBV4-2; no reliable D call. Germline CDR1 LGHNA, CDR2 YNFKEQ. The CDR3 extends over 16 amino acids. Trimming took 4 bases from V and 0 from J, leaving 13 bases between them. This chain's CDR3 is CASSRYSVSSYNEQFF. CDR3 bases: TGTGCCAGCAGCCGATACTCCGTAAGCTCCTACAATGAGCAGTTCTTC.